The next 10 T cell receptor beta chains were all read from a single sample in a study of early T cells in non-severe SARS-CoV-2 infection. TCRdb reprocessed the 5' RACE reads with MiXCR, giving one entry per CDR3 protein. The repertoire consists of over 55,000 distinct CDR3 sequences, with around 11% occurring once and the leading ten covering less than 3%. The sample in question was whole blood, obtained at baseline. All receptors derive from an adult who was a healthcare worker with PCR-confirmed SARS-CoV-2 infection or an uninfected control (not recorded which).

The rearrangement joins TRBV5-6 to TRBJ2-7; a possible D gene is TRBD2 (6 bases). This CDR3 is built from 17 residues. In germline, CDR1 is SGHDT, CDR2 YYEEEE. V shed 3 bases and J shed 0 bases, with 19 bases lying between them. The CDR3 DNA sequence: TGTGCCAGCAGCTCCGGCGGGATCTGGGCCCCCTCCTACGAGCAGTACTTC. Translated: CASSSGGIWAPSYEQYF.

The chain has TRBV20-1 and TRBJ1-4, with D perhaps matching TRBD1 (5 bases). Per germline, CDR1 DFQATT and CDR2 SNEGSKA (reference sequence). V lost 5 bases, J lost 3 bases, and 10 bases lay in between. The CDR3 runs to 13 residues. For the CDR3, the DNA is TGCAGTGCTCAAGAGGGGCCTAATGAAAAACTGTTTTTT. Residues: CSAQEGPNEKLFF.

The CDR3 sequence is CASSSPGNYGYTF. CDR3 nucleotides: TGTGCCAGCAGCTCACCCGGTAACTATGGCTACACCTTC. The chain combines TRBV5-5 with TRBJ1-2; D is ambiguous. Germline-derived CDR1 and CDR2 are SGHKS and YYEKEE (reference sequence). The CDR3 runs to 13 residues. Trimming pared 3 bases from V and 1 base from J, leaving 7 bases between.

About this clonotype: This clone may be a read error of a much larger clone one base away. The CDR3 nucleotides read TGTGCCAGCAGTTTACCCCCCTACGAGCAGTACTTC. This encodes CASSLPPYEQYF. The chain recombines TRBV28 with TRBJ2-7; D not resolved. V was shortened by 2 bases and J by 2 bases, with 4 bases between the two germline ends. The germline V gene encodes CDR1 MDHEN and CDR2 SYDVKM. CDR3 length: 12 amino acids.

V gene TRBV7-2 combines with J gene TRBJ2-7, with unresolved D. V lost 5 bases to trimming and J lost 3 bases, with 14 bases between them. Per the germline V gene, CDR1 is SGHTA and CDR2 is FQGNSA. CDR3 length: 14 residues. The CDR3 sequence: CASSLSARVYEQYF. The CDR3 DNA follows: TGTGCCAGCAGCCTCTCAGCCCGCGTCTACGAGCAGTACTTC.

The V and J genes are TRBV28 and TRBJ2-7; 7 nucleotides align to TRBD1. V gave up 6 bases and J gave up 6 bases; unmatched junction bases: 11. Per the germline V gene, CDR1 is MDHEN and CDR2 is SYDVKM. The CDR3 extends over 14 amino acids. The CDR3 here is CASRIQGFRSEQYF. Written as DNA, the CDR3 is TGTGCCAGCAGGATACAGGGGTTTCGGTCCGAGCAGTACTTC.

This clonotype turned up a few times. The chain employs TRBV6-5 and TRBJ1-1; 7 nucleotides agree with TRBD1. Germline lookup yields CDR1 MNHEY and CDR2 SVGAGI. Trimming took 4 bases from V and 2 from J; bases not matched to a gene: 7. The CDR3 contains 15 residues. CDR3 residues: CASSLSGTVNTEAFF. CDR3 DNA sequence: TGTGCCAGCAGTTTGTCCGGGACAGTTAACACTGAAGCTTTCTTT.

This clonotype was detected a few times. This chain joins TRBV20-1 and TRBJ2-1; D unclear. Trimming cost V 2 bases and J 0 bases, with 5 bases left between them. Germline V gives CDR1 DFQATT, CDR2 SNEGSKA (reference sequence). The CDR3 runs to 13 residues. The CDR3 nucleotides are TGCAGTGCTAGACTAAGCTCCTACAATGAGCAGTTCTTC. It encodes CSARLSSYNEQFF.

This clonotype showed up just a few times. The chain is built from TRBV5-1 and TRBJ2-3; 9 bases are a match to TRBD1. The CDR3 runs 16 residues. Germline V gene lookup returns CDR1 SGHRS and CDR2 YFSETQ. The V and J ends lost 4 bases and 3 bases, in that order; junction bases with no gene match: 9. Here the CDR3 reads CASSQYPGQGTDTQYF. The CDR3 DNA reads as TGCGCCAGCAGCCAATACCCGGGACAGGGAACAGATACGCAGTATTTT.

The rearrangement links TRBV10-3 to TRBJ2-7; D possibly corresponds to TRBD1 (6 bases). The CDR3 is made up of 12 amino acids. Trimming cost V 6 bases and J 6 bases, with 12 bases left between them. CDR1 ENHRY and CDR2 SYGVKD come from the germline V gene. CDR3 sequence: CAISQGSAEQYF. CDR3 DNA: TGTGCCATCAGCCAGGGGAGCGCCGAGCAGTACTTC.